The rows below give T cell receptor beta chains drawn from one sample of a study of blood T cell repertoires in COVID-19. Here immunoSEQ multiplex PCR was the method, and the copy in TCRdb shows in-frame clones only, minus some. The sample lists 150,000 to 200,000 clones, around 75% occurring once. The sequencing input was peripheral blood. The receptors originated from a woman in her 40s with COVID-19, enrolled during active disease. Each CDR3 is given with its conserved first and last residue. Fields, in order: clone size, J gene, V gene, D gene, CDR3 protein, CDR3 DNA. The D gene is left open where the match is weak. Clone size is stated in some rows and not others, as once, few, many or a class when expanded.

clone_size: once; j_call: TRBJ1-1; v_call: TRBV2; d_call: TRBD1; cdr3_aa: CAGPGQMNTEAFF; cdr3_nt: TGTGCCGGTCCGGGACAGATGAACACTGAAGCTTTCTTT
clone_size: .; j_call: TRBJ1-1; v_call: TRBV2; d_call: .; cdr3_aa: CASNRERKAFF; cdr3_nt: TGTGCCAGCAACAGGGAAAGGAAAGCTTTCTTT
clone_size: .; j_call: TRBJ1-2; v_call: TRBV6-6; d_call: TRBD1; cdr3_aa: CASSPLQTAGGFWANYGYTF; cdr3_nt: TGTGCCAGCAGTCCGCTCCAAACGGCAGGGGGGTTTTGGGCTAACTATGGCTACACCTTC
clone_size: .; j_call: TRBJ1-1; v_call: TRBV5-1; d_call: .; cdr3_aa: CASSLVPGMNTEAFF; cdr3_nt: TGCGCCAGCAGCTTGGTGCCGGGGATGAACACTGAAGCTTTCTTT
clone_size: .; j_call: TRBJ2-3; v_call: TRBV3-1/TRBV3-2; d_call: .; cdr3_aa: CASSQAGDTQYF; cdr3_nt: TGTGCCAGCAGCCAAGCCGGGGATACGCAGTATTTT
clone_size: .; j_call: TRBJ1-1; v_call: TRBV19; d_call: .; cdr3_aa: CASSIYPGGAFF; cdr3_nt: TGTGCCAGTAGTATATATCCCGGTGGAGCTTTCTTT
clone_size: .; j_call: TRBJ2-1; v_call: TRBV6-4; d_call: .; cdr3_aa: CASSVGGLSYNEQFF; cdr3_nt: TGTGCCAGCAGTGTGGGCGGGCTTTCCTACAATGAGCAGTTCTTC
clone_size: .; j_call: TRBJ2-7; v_call: TRBV7-9; d_call: TRBD2; cdr3_aa: CASSLASTSGFYEQYF; cdr3_nt: TGTGCCAGCAGCTTAGCGAGCACTAGCGGTTTCTACGAGCAGTACTTC
clone_size: .; j_call: TRBJ1-6; v_call: TRBV9; d_call: .; cdr3_aa: CASSRKGAGDSPLHF; cdr3_nt: TGTGCCAGCAGCAGAAAAGGCGCAGGGGATTCACCCCTCCACTTT
clone_size: .; j_call: TRBJ2-1; v_call: TRBV7-2; d_call: TRBD2; cdr3_aa: CASSPVSGEYNEQFF; cdr3_nt: TGTGCCAGCAGCCCTGTCAGCGGGGAGTACAATGAGCAGTTCTTC
clone_size: .; j_call: TRBJ2-3; v_call: TRBV5-6; d_call: .; cdr3_aa: CASSLLQDLGTDTQYF; cdr3_nt: TGTGCCAGCAGCTTGCTTCAGGACTTGGGCACAGATACGCAGTATTTT
clone_size: .; j_call: TRBJ1-4; v_call: TRBV9; d_call: .; cdr3_aa: CASSAGQLSNEKLFF; cdr3_nt: TGTGCCAGCAGCGCTGGACAGCTTAGCAATGAAAAACTGTTTTTT
clone_size: .; j_call: TRBJ1-6; v_call: TRBV11-2; d_call: .; cdr3_aa: CASSHTSGVSIDSPLHF; cdr3_nt: TGTGCCAGCAGTCACACATCAGGGGTATCAATTGATTCACCCCTCCACTTT
clone_size: .; j_call: TRBJ2-5; v_call: TRBV9; d_call: .; cdr3_aa: CASSKEDLQQETQYF; cdr3_nt: TGTGCCAGCAGCAAAGAGGACTTGCAACAAGAGACCCAGTACTTC
clone_size: few; j_call: TRBJ1-2; v_call: TRBV7-2; d_call: TRBD1; cdr3_aa: CASSLATGGGYTF; cdr3_nt: TGTGCCAGCAGCTTAGCAACAGGGGGCGGCTACACCTTC
clone_size: .; j_call: TRBJ2-3; v_call: TRBV1; d_call: .; cdr3_aa: CTSSLQRGGTDTQYF; cdr3_nt: TGCACCAGCAGCCTGCAGCGGGGCGGGACAGATACGCAGTATTTT
clone_size: .; j_call: TRBJ2-1; v_call: TRBV2; d_call: .; cdr3_aa: CASRAADSSYNEQFF; cdr3_nt: TGTGCCAGCAGGGCAGCGGACAGCTCCTACAATGAGCAGTTCTTC
clone_size: few; j_call: TRBJ1-2; v_call: TRBV5-1; d_call: .; cdr3_aa: CASSLDGRGYGYTF; cdr3_nt: TGCGCCAGCAGCTTGGATGGCAGGGGATATGGCTACACCTTC
clone_size: .; j_call: TRBJ1-4; v_call: TRBV11-2; d_call: .; cdr3_aa: CASSFAGGGGEKLFF; cdr3_nt: TGTGCCAGCAGCTTCGCGGGTGGCGGGGGAGAAAAACTGTTTTTT
clone_size: few; j_call: TRBJ2-1; v_call: TRBV9; d_call: .; cdr3_aa: CASSLSGSSYNEQFF; cdr3_nt: TGTGCCAGCAGCCTTAGCGGAAGCTCCTACAATGAGCAGTTCTTC
clone_size: .; j_call: TRBJ2-7; v_call: TRBV3-1/TRBV3-2; d_call: .; cdr3_aa: CASSQDYDSYYEQYF; cdr3_nt: TGTGCCAGCAGCCAAGATTATGACAGCTACTACGAGCAGTACTTC
clone_size: .; j_call: TRBJ1-4; v_call: TRBV5-6; d_call: .; cdr3_aa: CASSLMEGINEKLFF; cdr3_nt: TGTGCCAGCAGCTTAATGGAGGGAATTAATGAAAAACTGTTTTTT
clone_size: .; j_call: TRBJ2-2; v_call: TRBV12-2; d_call: .; cdr3_aa: CASRPPGAGIPSNTGELFF; cdr3_nt: TGTGCAAGTCGCCCCCCTGGGGCAGGGATCCCTTCGAACACCGGGGAGCTGTTTTTT
clone_size: .; j_call: TRBJ1-2; v_call: TRBV28; d_call: .; cdr3_aa: CASSLVTPNYGYTF; cdr3_nt: TGTGCCAGCAGTTTGGTGACTCCTAACTATGGCTACACCTTC
clone_size: .; j_call: TRBJ2-7; v_call: TRBV5-1; d_call: .; cdr3_aa: CASSLAYEQYF; cdr3_nt: TGCGCCAGCAGCCTTGCCTACGAGCAGTACTTC
clone_size: .; j_call: TRBJ2-1; v_call: TRBV2; d_call: TRBD2; cdr3_aa: CASSFSGGGDEQFF; cdr3_nt: TGTGCCAGCAGTTTTAGCGGGGGGGGCGATGAGCAGTTCTTC
clone_size: .; j_call: TRBJ1-5; v_call: TRBV29-1; d_call: .; cdr3_aa: CSVLVGGNQPQHF; cdr3_nt: TGCAGCGTTCTGGTCGGGGGGAATCAGCCCCAGCATTTT
clone_size: .; j_call: TRBJ1-1; v_call: TRBV3-1/TRBV3-2; d_call: TRBD1; cdr3_aa: CASSHMDRGNFF; cdr3_nt: TGTGCCAGCAGCCACATGGACAGGGGTAATTTCTTT
clone_size: .; j_call: TRBJ1-1; v_call: TRBV6-4; d_call: .; cdr3_aa: CASSDSRLTFF; cdr3_nt: TGTGCCAGCAGTGACTCTCGACTAACTTTCTTT
clone_size: .; j_call: TRBJ1-6; v_call: TRBV7-2; d_call: .; cdr3_aa: CASSLGRVKNSPLHF; cdr3_nt: TGTGCCAGCAGCTTAGGCAGGGTTAAGAATTCACCCCTCCACTTT
clone_size: .; j_call: TRBJ2-3; v_call: TRBV3-1/TRBV3-2; d_call: .; cdr3_aa: CASSQDFVSDTQYF; cdr3_nt: TGTGCCAGCAGCCAAGACTTTGTATCCGATACGCAGTATTTT
clone_size: .; j_call: TRBJ2-3; v_call: TRBV5-1; d_call: TRBD2; cdr3_aa: CASSLGRDSGTDTQYF; cdr3_nt: TGCGCCAGCAGCCTTGGGAGGGACTCTGGCACAGATACGCAGTATTTT
clone_size: .; j_call: TRBJ1-2; v_call: TRBV6-1; d_call: TRBD1; cdr3_aa: CASSSPGTGIYGYTF; cdr3_nt: TGTGCCAGCAGCTCCCCCGGGACAGGGATCTATGGCTACACCTTC
clone_size: .; j_call: TRBJ2-1; v_call: TRBV2; d_call: TRBD2; cdr3_aa: CASRVGLVIDYEQFF; cdr3_nt: TGTGCCAGCCGGGTGGGACTAGTCATAGATTATGAGCAGTTCTTC
clone_size: .; j_call: TRBJ2-2; v_call: TRBV3-1/TRBV3-2; d_call: TRBD2; cdr3_aa: CASSQEAGGDGGELFF; cdr3_nt: TGTGCCAGCAGCCAAGAGGCCGGGGGGGATGGCGGGGAGCTGTTTTTT
clone_size: few; j_call: TRBJ2-7; v_call: TRBV13; d_call: .; cdr3_aa: CASSTQGWGSYEQYF; cdr3_nt: TGTGCCAGCAGCACCCAGGGCTGGGGTTCCTACGAGCAGTACTTC
clone_size: .; j_call: TRBJ1-2; v_call: TRBV30; d_call: TRBD1; cdr3_aa: CAFRQGAGWGYTF; cdr3_nt: TGTGCCTTTAGACAGGGGGCAGGTTGGGGCTACACCTTC
clone_size: .; j_call: TRBJ2-7; v_call: TRBV7-2; d_call: TRBD1; cdr3_aa: CASSLQIGTGGSYEQYF; cdr3_nt: TGTGCCAGCAGCTTACAAATAGGGACAGGGGGTTCCTACGAGCAGTACTTC
clone_size: .; j_call: TRBJ1-5; v_call: TRBV19; d_call: .; cdr3_aa: CASSTEVRQPQHF; cdr3_nt: TGTGCCAGTAGTACGGAGGTTAGGCAGCCCCAGCATTTT
clone_size: .; j_call: TRBJ2-5; v_call: TRBV7-9; d_call: TRBD1; cdr3_aa: CASSRQGRETQYF; cdr3_nt: TGTGCCAGCAGCCGACAGGGGCGAGAGACCCAGTACTTC
clone_size: .; j_call: TRBJ2-1; v_call: TRBV7-2; d_call: .; cdr3_aa: CASSLAGENEQFF; cdr3_nt: TGTGCCAGCAGCTTAGCGGGAGAGAATGAGCAGTTCTTC
clone_size: .; j_call: TRBJ1-1; v_call: TRBV9; d_call: .; cdr3_aa: CASSYGHGTEAFF; cdr3_nt: TGTGCCAGCAGCTACGGACACGGCACTGAAGCTTTCTTT
clone_size: .; j_call: TRBJ2-7; v_call: TRBV4-1; d_call: TRBD2; cdr3_aa: CASSQVRFGTSGRVVSYEQYF; cdr3_nt: TGCGCCAGCAGCCAAGTTCGCTTCGGGACTAGCGGGCGCGTGGTCTCCTACGAGCAGTACTTC
clone_size: .; j_call: TRBJ1-2; v_call: TRBV11-2; d_call: .; cdr3_aa: CASSLAVTHGYTF; cdr3_nt: TGTGCCAGCAGCTTAGCGGTAACCCATGGCTACACCTTC
clone_size: .; j_call: TRBJ2-1; v_call: TRBV7-2; d_call: .; cdr3_aa: CASSPVITASSYNEQFF; cdr3_nt: TGTGCCAGCAGCCCCGTAATCACAGCCTCATCCTACAATGAGCAGTTCTTC
clone_size: .; j_call: TRBJ2-3; v_call: TRBV3-1/TRBV3-2; d_call: .; cdr3_aa: CASSPQVATDTQYF; cdr3_nt: TGTGCCAGCAGCCCGCAAGTAGCAACAGATACGCAGTATTTT
clone_size: .; j_call: TRBJ2-7; v_call: TRBV27; d_call: TRBD2; cdr3_aa: CASSSLTSGYYEQYF; cdr3_nt: TGTGCCAGCAGTTCCCTGACTAGCGGGTACTACGAGCAGTACTTC
clone_size: few; j_call: TRBJ2-4; v_call: TRBV19; d_call: .; cdr3_aa: CASSARDTQNIQYF; cdr3_nt: TGTGCCAGTAGTGCCCGGGACACCCAAAACATTCAGTACTTC
clone_size: .; j_call: TRBJ2-3; v_call: TRBV3-1/TRBV3-2; d_call: TRBD2; cdr3_aa: CASSLGTTGDTQYF; cdr3_nt: TGTGCCAGCAGCCTTGGGACTACAGGAGATACGCAGTATTTT
clone_size: .; j_call: TRBJ2-7; v_call: TRBV9; d_call: .; cdr3_aa: CASSVVGGEQYF; cdr3_nt: TGTGCCAGCAGCGTAGTGGGAGGTGAGCAGTACTTC
clone_size: .; j_call: TRBJ2-1; v_call: TRBV7-2; d_call: TRBD2; cdr3_aa: CASSHTSGGVEQFF; cdr3_nt: TGTGCCAGCAGCCACACTAGCGGGGGGGTGGAGCAGTTCTTC
clone_size: .; j_call: TRBJ2-3; v_call: TRBV10-3; d_call: .; cdr3_aa: CAISGGRGTDTQYF; cdr3_nt: TGTGCCATCAGCGGGGGGCGGGGCACAGATACGCAGTATTTT
clone_size: once; j_call: TRBJ2-3; v_call: TRBV7-6; d_call: TRBD2; cdr3_aa: CASSSPGGVRDTDTQYF; cdr3_nt: TGTGCCAGCAGCTCCCCGGGAGGCGTTCGTGACACAGATACGCAGTATTTT
clone_size: .; j_call: TRBJ1-1; v_call: TRBV3-1/TRBV3-2; d_call: .; cdr3_aa: CASSQSGAVTEAFF; cdr3_nt: TGTGCCAGCAGCCAAAGTGGGGCGGTCACTGAAGCTTTCTTT
clone_size: .; j_call: TRBJ2-7; v_call: TRBV15; d_call: TRBD1; cdr3_aa: CATSRDLTGVNEQYF; cdr3_nt: TGTGCCACCAGCAGAGATCTTACAGGGGTTAACGAGCAGTACTTC
clone_size: .; j_call: TRBJ2-7; v_call: TRBV7-8; d_call: TRBD1; cdr3_aa: CASSLQDRGLYEQYF; cdr3_nt: TGTGCCAGCAGCTTACAAGACAGGGGATTGTACGAGCAGTACTTC
clone_size: few; j_call: TRBJ1-5; v_call: TRBV6-5; d_call: .; cdr3_aa: CASSRTDYSNQPQHF; cdr3_nt: TGTGCCAGCAGTCGGACGGACTATAGCAATCAGCCCCAGCATTTT